The table lists the clone carrying this T cell receptor beta chain with many counts. Its antigen is unknown. PBMCs came from 7.5 to 10 ml fresh peripheral blood. These data are taken from a study of T cells in Graves' hyperthyroidism and ophthalmopathy. Study background: Blood was drawn when the patient was first diagnosed and still untreated.

The TCR beta CDR3 regions underwent amplification using RNA transcripts as the source. First-round RT-PCR with HTBI primers amplified the TCR CDR3 region. From the multiplex PCR reads, TCRdb called clonotypes with MiXCR, one entry per CDR3 protein. The table lists 300,000 to 450,000 distinct CDR3 sequences, approximately 15% of them singletons. The CDR3 totals 14 residues. Germline CDR1 and CDR2: LNHDA and SQIVND (reference sequence). Trimming stripped 4 bases from V and 0 bases from J, with 9 bases between. Study-wide points: Most expanded thyroid clonotypes above 0.001 also appeared in blood.

Material for sequencing was blood. V is TRBV19 and J is TRBJ1-2; D unclear. The sequence was collected from a woman aged 55-70 years with Graves' hyperthyroidism. The CDR3 DNA sequence: TGTGCCAGTAGTACTGGGTCAGCTAACTATGGCTACACCTTC. Protein product: CASSTGSANYGYTF.